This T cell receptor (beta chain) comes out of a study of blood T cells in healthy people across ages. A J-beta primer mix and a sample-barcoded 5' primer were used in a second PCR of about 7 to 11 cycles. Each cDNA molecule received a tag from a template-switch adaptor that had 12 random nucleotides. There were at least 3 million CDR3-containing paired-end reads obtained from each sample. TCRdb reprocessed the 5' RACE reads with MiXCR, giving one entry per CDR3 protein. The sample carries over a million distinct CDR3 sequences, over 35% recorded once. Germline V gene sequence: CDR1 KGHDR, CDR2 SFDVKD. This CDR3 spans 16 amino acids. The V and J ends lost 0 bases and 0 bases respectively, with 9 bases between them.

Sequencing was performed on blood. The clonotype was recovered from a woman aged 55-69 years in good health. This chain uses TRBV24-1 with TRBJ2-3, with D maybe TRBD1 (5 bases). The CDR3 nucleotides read TGTGCCACCAGTGATTTGGTGACAGAAAGCACAGATACGCAGTATTTT. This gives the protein CATSDLVTESTDTQYF.